This TCR beta chain was recorded in a study of cytomegalovirus exposure and HLA in healthy donors. The V end was cut by 6 bases, the J end by 2 bases, with 17 bases between. Germline CDR1 reads MNHEY; CDR2 reads SVGAGI. The CDR3 has 15 residues. PCR was performed using 60 Vbeta and 13 Jbeta primers. The repertoire was sequenced with immunoSEQ multiplex PCR; TCRdb's copy has only in-frame clones and lacks some. This sample has around 140,000 clones, with roughly 79% found just once. The specimen was PBMCs. The rearrangement uses TRBV6-5 and TRBJ2-7; weak D call: TRBD2 (6 bases). This sequence originates from a woman in her sixties or seventies in good health and CMV-seropositive. For the CDR3, the DNA is TGTGCCAGCAGCCCTACCCCCCTAGCGCCCTACGAGCAGTACTTC. Translating gives CASSPTPLAPYEQYF.